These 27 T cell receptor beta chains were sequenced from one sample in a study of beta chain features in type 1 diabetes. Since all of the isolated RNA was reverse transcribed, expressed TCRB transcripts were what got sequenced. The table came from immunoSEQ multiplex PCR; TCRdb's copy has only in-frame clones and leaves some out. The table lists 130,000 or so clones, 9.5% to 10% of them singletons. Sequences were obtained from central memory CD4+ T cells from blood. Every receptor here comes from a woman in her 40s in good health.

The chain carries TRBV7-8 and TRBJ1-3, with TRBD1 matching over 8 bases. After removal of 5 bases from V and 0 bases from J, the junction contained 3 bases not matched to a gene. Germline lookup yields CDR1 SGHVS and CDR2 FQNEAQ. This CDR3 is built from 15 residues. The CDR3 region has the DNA TGTGCCAGCAGCGACAGGGGAGGCTCTGGAAACACCATATATTTT. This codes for CASSDRGGSGNTIYF.

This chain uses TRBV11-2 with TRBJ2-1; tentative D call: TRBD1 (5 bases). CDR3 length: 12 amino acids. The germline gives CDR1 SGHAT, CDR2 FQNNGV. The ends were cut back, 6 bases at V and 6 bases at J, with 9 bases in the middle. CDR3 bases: TGTGCCAGCAGGATGACAGTCAATGAGCAGTTCTTC. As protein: CASRMTVNEQFF.

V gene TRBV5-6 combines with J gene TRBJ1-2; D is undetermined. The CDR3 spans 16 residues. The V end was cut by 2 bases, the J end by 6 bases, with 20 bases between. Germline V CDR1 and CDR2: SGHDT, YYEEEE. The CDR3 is CASSFFVRRRGHGYTF. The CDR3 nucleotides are TGTGCCAGCAGCTTTTTTGTCCGGCGAAGAGGCCATGGCTACACCTTC.

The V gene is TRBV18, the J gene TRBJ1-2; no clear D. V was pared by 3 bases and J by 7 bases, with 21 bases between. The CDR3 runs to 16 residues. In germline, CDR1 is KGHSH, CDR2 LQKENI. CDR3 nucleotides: TGTGCCAGCTCACCCTCGACCGGTATGAATAGCCCTGGCTACACCTTC. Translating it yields CASSPSTGMNSPGYTF.

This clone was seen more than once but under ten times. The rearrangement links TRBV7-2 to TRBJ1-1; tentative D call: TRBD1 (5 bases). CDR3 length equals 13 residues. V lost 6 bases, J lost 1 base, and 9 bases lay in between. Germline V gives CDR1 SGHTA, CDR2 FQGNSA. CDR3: CASSRQRNTEAFF. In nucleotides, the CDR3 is TGTGCCAGCAGTCGACAGAGGAACACTGAAGCTTTCTTT.

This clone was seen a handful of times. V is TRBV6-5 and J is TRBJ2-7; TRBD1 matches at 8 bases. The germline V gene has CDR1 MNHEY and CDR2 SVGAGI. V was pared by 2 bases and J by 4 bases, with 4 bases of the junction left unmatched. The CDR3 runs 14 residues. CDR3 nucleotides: TGTGCCAGCAGTTACCAGGGGGCGCGGTACGAGCAGTACTTC. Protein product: CASSYQGARYEQYF.

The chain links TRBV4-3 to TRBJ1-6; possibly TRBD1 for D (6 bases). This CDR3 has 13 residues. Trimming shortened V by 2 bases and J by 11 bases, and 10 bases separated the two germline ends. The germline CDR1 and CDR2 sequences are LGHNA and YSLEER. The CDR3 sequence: CASSQYRDPPLHF. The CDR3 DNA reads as TGCGCCAGCAGCCAATACAGGGACCCACCCCTCCACTTT.

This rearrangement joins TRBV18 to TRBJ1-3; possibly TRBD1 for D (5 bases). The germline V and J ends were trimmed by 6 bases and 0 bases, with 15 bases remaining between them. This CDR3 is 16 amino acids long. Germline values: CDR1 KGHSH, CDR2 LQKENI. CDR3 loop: CASSSYATGSGNTIYF. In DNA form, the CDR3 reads TGTGCCAGCTCGTCATACGCCACAGGCTCTGGAAACACCATATATTTT. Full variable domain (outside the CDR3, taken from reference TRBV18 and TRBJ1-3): NAGVMQNPRHLVRRRGQEARLRCSPMKGHSHVYWYRQLPEEGLKFMVYLQKENIIDESGMPKERFSAEFPKEGPSILRIQQVVRGDSAAYFCASSSYATGSGNTIYFGEGSWLTVV.

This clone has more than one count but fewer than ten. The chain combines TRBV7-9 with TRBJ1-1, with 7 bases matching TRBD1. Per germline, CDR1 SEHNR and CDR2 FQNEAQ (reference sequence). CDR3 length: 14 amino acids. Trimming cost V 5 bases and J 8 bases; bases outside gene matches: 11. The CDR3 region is CASSRPQGYQEAFF. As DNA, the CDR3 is TGTGCCAGCAGCCGTCCACAGGGGTATCAGGAAGCTTTCTTT.

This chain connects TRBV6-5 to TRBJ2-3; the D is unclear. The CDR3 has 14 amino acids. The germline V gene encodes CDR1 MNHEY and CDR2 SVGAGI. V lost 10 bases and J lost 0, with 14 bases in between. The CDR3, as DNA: TGTGCCACCGCCGCACGGGTTAGCACAGATACGCAGTATTTT. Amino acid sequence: CATAARVSTDTQYF.

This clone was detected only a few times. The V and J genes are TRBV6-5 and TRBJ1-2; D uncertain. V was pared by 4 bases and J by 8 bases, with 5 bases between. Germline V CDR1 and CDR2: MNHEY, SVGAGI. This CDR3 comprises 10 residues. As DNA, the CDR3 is TGTGCCAGCAGTTTCAGGGGCTACACCTTC. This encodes CASSFRGYTF.

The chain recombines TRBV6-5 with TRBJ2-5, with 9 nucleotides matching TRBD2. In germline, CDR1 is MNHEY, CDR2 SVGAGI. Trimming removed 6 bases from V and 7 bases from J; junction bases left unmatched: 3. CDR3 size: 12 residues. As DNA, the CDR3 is TGTGCCAGCAGCCCTAGCGGGGCGACCCAGTACTTC. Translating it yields CASSPSGATQYF.

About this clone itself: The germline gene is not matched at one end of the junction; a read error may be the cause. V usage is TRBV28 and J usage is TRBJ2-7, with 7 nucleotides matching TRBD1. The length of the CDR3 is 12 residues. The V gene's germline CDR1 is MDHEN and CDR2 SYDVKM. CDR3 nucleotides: TGTGCCAGCAGTATTGACAGGGCGAATGAGCACTTC. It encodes CASSIDRANEHF.

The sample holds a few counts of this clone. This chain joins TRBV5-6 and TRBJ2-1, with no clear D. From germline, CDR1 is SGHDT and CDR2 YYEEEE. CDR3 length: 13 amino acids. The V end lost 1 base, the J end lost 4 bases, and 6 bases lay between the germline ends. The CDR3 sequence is CASSLSRYNEQFF. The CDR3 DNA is TGTGCCAGCAGCTTGAGCCGGTACAATGAGCAGTTCTTC.

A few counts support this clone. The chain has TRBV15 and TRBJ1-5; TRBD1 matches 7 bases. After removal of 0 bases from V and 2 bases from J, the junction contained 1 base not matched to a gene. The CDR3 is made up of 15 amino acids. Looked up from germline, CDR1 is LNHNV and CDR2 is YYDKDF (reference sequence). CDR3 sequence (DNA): TGTGCCACCAGCAGAGAAGACAGGGGCAATCAGCCCCAGCATTTT. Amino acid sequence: CATSREDRGNQPQHF.

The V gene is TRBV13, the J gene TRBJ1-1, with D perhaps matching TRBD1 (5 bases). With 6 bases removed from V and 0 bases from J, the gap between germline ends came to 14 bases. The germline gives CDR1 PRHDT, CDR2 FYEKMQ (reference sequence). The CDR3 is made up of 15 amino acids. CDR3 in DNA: TGTGCCAGCAGACCGTACAGGTACATGAACACTGAAGCTTTCTTT. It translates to CASRPYRYMNTEAFF.

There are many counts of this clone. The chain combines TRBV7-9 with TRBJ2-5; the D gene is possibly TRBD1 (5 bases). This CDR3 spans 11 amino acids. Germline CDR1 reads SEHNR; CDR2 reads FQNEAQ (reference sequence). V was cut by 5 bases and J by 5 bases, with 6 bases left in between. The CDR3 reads CASSKGETQYF. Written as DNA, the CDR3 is TGTGCCAGCAGCAAGGGGGAGACCCAGTACTTC. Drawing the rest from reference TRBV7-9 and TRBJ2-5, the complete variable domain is DTGVSQNPRHKITKRGQNVTFRCDPISEHNRLYWYRQTLGQGPEFLTYFQNEAQLEKSRLLSDRFSAERPKGSFSTLEIQRTEQGDSAMYLCASSKGETQYFGPGTRLLVL.

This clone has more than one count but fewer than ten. In nucleotides, the CDR3 is TGTGCCAGCAGATTCGTGGGACAGGGATCGACACCCCTCCACTTT. Its translation is CASRFVGQGSTPLHF. The chain uses TRBV13 and TRBJ1-6; the match to TRBD1 covers 9 bases. The germline V gene has CDR1 PRHDT and CDR2 FYEKMQ (reference sequence). This CDR3 comprises 15 residues. Unmatched junction bases numbered 11, after V lost 6 bases and J lost 11 bases.

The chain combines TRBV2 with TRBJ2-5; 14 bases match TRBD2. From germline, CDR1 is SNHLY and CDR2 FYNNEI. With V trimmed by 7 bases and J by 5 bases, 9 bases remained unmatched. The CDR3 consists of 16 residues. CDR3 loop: CASIPTSGGVSETQYF. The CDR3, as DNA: TGTGCCAGCATCCCGACTAGCGGGGGGGTCTCGGAGACCCAGTACTTC.

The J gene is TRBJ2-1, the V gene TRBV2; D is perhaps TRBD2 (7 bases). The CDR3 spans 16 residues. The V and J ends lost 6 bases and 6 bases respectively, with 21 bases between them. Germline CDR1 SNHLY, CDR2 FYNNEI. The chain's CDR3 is CASRGGGGAPGNEQFF. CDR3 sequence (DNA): TGTGCCAGCAGGGGGGGCGGGGGAGCCCCTGGCAATGAGCAGTTCTTC.

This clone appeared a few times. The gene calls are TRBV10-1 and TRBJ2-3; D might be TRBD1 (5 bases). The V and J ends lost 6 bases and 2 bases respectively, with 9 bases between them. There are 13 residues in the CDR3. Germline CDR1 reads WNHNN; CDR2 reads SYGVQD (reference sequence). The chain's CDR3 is CASSDSLTDTQYF. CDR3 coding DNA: TGCGCCAGCAGCGACAGTCTCACAGATACGCAGTATTTT.

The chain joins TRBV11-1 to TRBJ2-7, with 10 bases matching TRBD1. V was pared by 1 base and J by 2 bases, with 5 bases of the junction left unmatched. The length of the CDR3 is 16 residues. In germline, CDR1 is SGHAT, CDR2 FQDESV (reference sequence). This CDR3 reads CASSLGAGQGTYEQYF. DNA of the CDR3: TGTGCCAGCAGCTTAGGAGCGGGACAGGGGACCTACGAGCAGTACTTC.

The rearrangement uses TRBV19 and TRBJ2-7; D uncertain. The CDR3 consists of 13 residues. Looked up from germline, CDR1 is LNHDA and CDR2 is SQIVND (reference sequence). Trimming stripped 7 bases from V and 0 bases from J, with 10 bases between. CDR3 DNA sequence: TGTGCCAGTACCCCAGGCGTCTCCTACGAGCAGTACTTC. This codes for CASTPGVSYEQYF.

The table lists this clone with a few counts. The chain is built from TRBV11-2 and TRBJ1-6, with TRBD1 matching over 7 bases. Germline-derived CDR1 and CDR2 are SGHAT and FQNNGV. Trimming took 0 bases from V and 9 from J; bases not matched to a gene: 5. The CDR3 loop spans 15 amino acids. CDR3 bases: TGTGCCAGCAGCTTAGATCAGACAGGGACTTCACCCCTCCACTTT. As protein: CASSLDQTGTSPLHF.

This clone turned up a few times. The CDR3 is CASSHEQVAEAFF. CDR3 sequence (DNA): TGTGCCAGTAGTCACGAACAGGTCGCTGAAGCTTTCTTT. This chain uses TRBV19 with TRBJ1-1; possible D gene TRBD1, 5 bases. Germline V lookup: CDR1 LNHDA, CDR2 SQIVND (reference sequence). The CDR3 covers 13 residues. V shed 5 bases and J shed 6 bases, with 13 bases lying between them.

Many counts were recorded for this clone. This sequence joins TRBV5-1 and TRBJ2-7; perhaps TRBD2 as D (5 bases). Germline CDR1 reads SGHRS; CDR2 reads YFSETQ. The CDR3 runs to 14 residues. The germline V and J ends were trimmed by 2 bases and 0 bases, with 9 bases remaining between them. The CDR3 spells CASSFRGISYEQYF. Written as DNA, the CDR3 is TGCGCCAGCAGCTTCCGGGGAATCTCCTACGAGCAGTACTTC.

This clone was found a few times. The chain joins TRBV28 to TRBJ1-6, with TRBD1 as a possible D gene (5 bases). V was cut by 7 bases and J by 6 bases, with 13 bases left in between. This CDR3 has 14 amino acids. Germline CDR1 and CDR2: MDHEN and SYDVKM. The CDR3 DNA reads TGTGCCAGCACCCCTGGGGGGGTTAATTCACCCCTCCACTTT. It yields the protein CASTPGGVNSPLHF.